These 17 T cell receptor beta chains originate from one sample sequenced in a study of blood T cells in healthy people across ages. Sample-barcoded 5' priming and a J-beta primer mix drove a second PCR of roughly 7 to 11 cycles. MiXCR, applied by TCRdb to the 5' RACE reads, yields one record per CDR3 protein. The sample lists around 500,000 distinct CDR3 sequences, roughly a quarter occurring once. These data were likewise used in another study, on T cells of mothers and their children.

Sequenced material: blood. These receptors originate from a boy aged 2-15 years in good health.

J is TRBJ2-7 and V is TRBV6-2 or TRBV6-3; 9 nucleotides align to TRBD2. The J call may be incorrect, as the DNA end agrees better with TRBJ2-5. Germline V lookup: CDR1 MNHEY, CDR2 SVGEGT. The CDR3 spans 13 residues. This CDR3 reads CASTLAGEETQYF. The DNA of the CDR3 is TGTGCCAGCACCTTAGCGGGAGAAGAGACCCAGTACTTC.

The chain couples TRBV28 to TRBJ2-5; 7 bases are a match to TRBD1. The CDR3 loop spans 14 amino acids. CDR1 and CDR2 (germline): MDHEN, SYDVKM. V lost 5 bases and J lost 3; bases outside the gene matches: 6. The CDR3, as DNA: TGTGCCAGCAGTCGAGGGGACAGCGAAGAGACCCAGTACTTC. Encoded protein: CASSRGDSEETQYF.

The J gene is TRBJ2-6, the V gene TRBV20-1; 9 nucleotides agree with TRBD1. Looked up from germline, CDR1 is DFQATT and CDR2 is SNEGSKA (reference sequence). V shed 6 bases, J shed 0 bases, and the junction held 6 bases outside the gene matches. This CDR3 contains 16 residues. The DNA for the CDR3 is TGCAGTGCCGCGGGACAGGGCCCCTCTGGGGCCAACGTCCTGACTTTC. It encodes CSAAGQGPSGANVLTF.

The table lists this clonotype with a few counts. The rearrangement uses TRBV12-3 or TRBV12-4 and TRBJ2-4, with D perhaps matching TRBD1 (6 bases). The CDR3 has 14 residues. Trimming shortened V by 6 bases and J by 0 bases, and 9 bases separated the two germline ends. The CDR3 coding sequence is TGTGCCAGCAGCTACAGGGTAGCCAAAAACATTCAGTACTTC. It encodes CASSYRVAKNIQYF.

V usage is TRBV7-9 and J usage is TRBJ1-3; D gene unclear. V was pared by 3 bases and J by 9 bases, with 9 bases between. Germline V gene lookup returns CDR1 SEHNR and CDR2 FQNEAQ (reference sequence). The CDR3 runs to 12 residues. The CDR3: CASSLSTATIYF. The CDR3 bases are TGTGCCAGCAGCTTGAGTACCGCCACCATATATTTT.

The chain uses TRBV11-2 and TRBJ2-5, with 7 bases that match TRBD2. The better agreement between TRBJ2-7 and the DNA end casts doubt on the J call. From germline, CDR1 is SGHAT and CDR2 FQNNGV. CDR3 size: 14 residues. CDR3 in amino acids: CASSGGVTSYEQYF. For the CDR3, the DNA is TGTGCCAGCAGCGGGGGGGTTACCTCCTACGAGCAGTACTTC.

CDR3 region: CASSQSNGETQYF. The CDR3 nucleotides are TGCGCCAGCAGCCAATCGAATGGGGAGACCCAGTACTTC. V usage is TRBV5-1 and J usage is TRBJ2-5; the D is unclear. There are 13 residues in the CDR3. The V gene's germline CDR1 is SGHRS and CDR2 YFSETQ. V dropped 4 bases and J dropped 5 bases, with 12 bases sitting between them.

This clonotype was observed a few times. This rearrangement joins TRBV18 to TRBJ1-5; D uncertain. The V gene lost 6 bases and the J gene lost 5 bases, with 11 bases spanning the gap. This CDR3 comprises 13 residues. Germline V gives CDR1 KGHSH, CDR2 LQKENI. CDR3 sequence: CASSPDRHQPQHF. In DNA form, the CDR3 reads TGTGCCAGCTCTCCGGACCGCCATCAGCCCCAGCATTTT.

This clonotype was seen a few times. The rearrangement joins TRBV20-1 to TRBJ1-4; D may be TRBD1 (5 bases). The V end lost 6 bases, the J end lost 5 bases, and 19 bases lay between the germline ends. The CDR3 runs 15 residues. The germline V gene has CDR1 DFQATT and CDR2 SNEGSKA (reference sequence). The CDR3 region is CSAIGGGGGNEKLFF. DNA for the CDR3: TGCAGTGCCATTGGAGGTGGGGGGGGGAATGAAAAACTGTTTTTT.

This clonotype has more than one count but fewer than ten. This sequence joins TRBV20-1 and TRBJ1-1; D is unresolved. Looked up from germline, CDR1 is DFQATT and CDR2 is SNEGSKA (reference sequence). The V gene lost 6 bases and the J gene lost 0 bases, with 11 bases spanning the gap. This CDR3 is built from 13 residues. The CDR3 is CSALNNLNTEAFF. CDR3 sequence (DNA): TGCAGTGCCCTAAACAACCTGAACACTGAAGCTTTCTTT.

This clonotype was found a few times. The genes are TRBV24-1 and TRBJ2-7; D possibly corresponds to TRBD2 (5 bases). CDR1 KGHDR and CDR2 SFDVKD come from the germline V gene. The length of the CDR3 is 10 residues. Trimming shortened V by 10 bases and J by 3 bases, and 6 bases separated the two germline ends. The CDR3 DNA is TGTGCCACGGGAGACTACGAGCAGTACTTC. Translated: CATGDYEQYF.

This clonotype was seen a few times. The chain joins TRBV3-1 to TRBJ1-1, with D perhaps TRBD1 (5 bases). The CDR3 length is 15 residues. V was pared by 6 bases and J by 4 bases, with 18 bases between. Germline V lookup: CDR1 LGHDT, CDR2 YNNKEL (reference sequence). CDR3 in amino acids: CASRTIGGKSTEAFF. CDR3 coding DNA: TGTGCCAGCAGGACAATTGGGGGGAAGAGCACTGAAGCTTTCTTT.

The rearrangement joins TRBV5-1 to TRBJ2-5; tentative D call: TRBD2 (6 bases). Trimming shortened V by 0 bases and J by 4 bases, and 19 bases separated the two germline ends. The CDR3 covers 17 residues. Germline CDR1 and CDR2: SGHRS and YFSETQ. Here the CDR3 DNA reads TGCGCCAGCAGCTTGGACGGGCGGGGTTATGGGGCAGAGACCCAGTACTTC. Amino acid sequence: CASSLDGRGYGAETQYF.

This clonotype was counted only a few times. V usage is TRBV6-2 or TRBV6-3 and J usage is TRBJ1-2; D gene ambiguous. With 0 bases removed from V and 4 bases from J, the gap between germline ends came to 9 bases. The germline V gene encodes CDR1 MNHEY and CDR2 SVGEGT. The CDR3 has 14 amino acids. The CDR3 nucleotides read TGTGCCAGCAGTTACTCGGGCAACTCCTATGGCTACACCTTC. Protein: CASSYSGNSYGYTF.

Only a few counts were recorded for this clonotype. The chain recombines TRBV29-1 with TRBJ2-5, with D maybe TRBD1 (5 bases). The tail of the sequence fits TRBJ2-1 better, so the J call may be wrong. This CDR3 is 14 amino acids long. Germline assignment: CDR1 SQVTM and CDR2 ANQGSEA. CDR3 in DNA: TGCAGCGTTGAAGATCTGACAGATTACAATGAGCAGTTCTTC. Translated, it gives CSVEDLTDYNEQFF.

The chain recombines TRBV4-3 with TRBJ2-5, with 16 positions matching TRBD2. The DNA matches TRBJ2-1 better at its end, which makes the J call doubtful. The CDR3 runs 16 residues. The germline CDR1 and CDR2 sequences are LGHNA and YSLEER. The CDR3 sequence: CASSPSGLAGGDEQFF. CDR3 bases: TGCGCCAGCAGCCCATCGGGACTAGCGGGAGGGGATGAGCAGTTCTTC.

This clonotype has only a few counts. The chain uses TRBV4-1 and TRBJ1-4, with unresolved D. Trimming shortened V by 4 bases and J by 4 bases, and 16 bases separated the two germline ends. The V gene's germline CDR1 is MGHRA and CDR2 YSYEKL. The CDR3 runs 16 residues. As DNA, the CDR3 is TGCGCCAGCAGCCCGTCCGAGGGCCCCGTTAATGAAAAACTGTTTTTT. Translation: CASSPSEGPVNEKLFF.